These 26 T cell receptor beta chains originate from one sample sequenced in a study of beta chain features in type 1 diabetes. Of the isolated RNA, all was reverse transcribed, and so the sequenced material was expressed TCRB transcripts. TCRdb's table, derived via immunoSEQ multiplex PCR, lists solely in-frame clones and lacks some. The sample consists of about 230,000 clones, 7.5% to 10% of them appearing once. Sequencing input: naive CD4+ T cells from blood. These receptors all stem from a woman aged 18-29 years in good health.

The J gene is TRBJ2-3, the V gene TRBV25-1, with 7 positions matching TRBD2. Germline V gene lookup returns CDR1 MGHDK and CDR2 SYGVNS. V dropped 5 bases and J dropped 7; count of bases not matched to a gene: 12. This CDR3 spans 15 amino acids. The CDR3, as DNA: TGTGCCAGCAGTCCCCAGCGAGCGGGGACCTATACGCAGTATTTT. Translating it yields CASSPQRAGTYTQYF.

This clone was recorded a few times. The V and J genes are TRBV5-4 and TRBJ2-5; D call uncertain. The J call is in doubt because the DNA end fits TRBJ2-7 better. Germline V gene lookup returns CDR1 SGHNT and CDR2 YYREEE (reference sequence). This CDR3 has 13 amino acids. CDR3 sequence: CASSLSTSYEQYF. As DNA, the CDR3 is TGTGCCAGCAGCTTGAGTACCTCCTACGAGCAGTACTTC.

This clone was observed a handful of times. This chain joins TRBV6-6 and TRBJ2-1, with TRBD2 identical over 11 bases. This CDR3 is built from 16 residues. Germline values: CDR1 MNHNY, CDR2 SVGAGI (reference sequence). The V segment lost 5 bases and the J segment 5 bases; nucleotides outside the gene matches: 8. The CDR3 DNA reads as TGTGCCAGCAGTACCAGCGTTAGCGGGAGGGACAATGAGCAGTTCTTC. Amino acids: CASSTSVSGRDNEQFF.

This clone has more than one count but fewer than ten. This rearrangement joins TRBV5-1 to TRBJ1-2; D call uncertain. V was cut by 1 base and J by 3 bases, with 7 bases left in between. CDR1 and CDR2 from the germline V gene are SGHRS and YFSETQ. The CDR3 totals 13 residues. DNA of the CDR3: TGCGCCAGCAGCTTGTCACAACACTATGGCTACACCTTC. It specifies CASSLSQHYGYTF.

This clone occurred a few times. The chain combines TRBV6-1 with TRBJ2-1; no clear D gene. Germline values: CDR1 MNHNS, CDR2 SASEGT. CDR3 length: 14 amino acids. V lost 6 bases to trimming and J lost 0 bases, with 9 bases between them. This CDR3 is CASSGYSSYNEQFF. For the CDR3, the DNA is TGTGCCAGCAGCGGGTATAGCTCCTACAATGAGCAGTTCTTC.

This clone was recorded a few times. The rearrangement links TRBV30 to TRBJ1-4, with 8 nucleotides matching TRBD1. Germline V gives CDR1 GTSNPN, CDR2 SVGIG (reference sequence). V trimming: 4 bases; J trimming: 4 bases; junction bases outside the gene matches: 8. This CDR3 is 15 amino acids long. CDR3 sequence: CAWTRQGAYNEKLFF. In nucleotides, the CDR3 is TGTGCCTGGACCCGCCAGGGGGCCTATAATGAAAAACTGTTTTTT.

This clone appeared a few times. The rearrangement joins TRBV30 to TRBJ2-7; 11 nucleotides align to TRBD1. Germline CDR1 and CDR2: GTSNPN and SVGIG (reference sequence). The junction had 12 bases not matched to a gene; V was cut back by 3 bases and J by 5 bases. There are 16 residues in the CDR3. The CDR3 bases are TGTGCCTGGAGGTTCCGGGACAGGGGGGGGTTCCACGAGCAGTACTTC. Encoded protein: CAWRFRDRGGFHEQYF.

In this sample, this clone turned up a few times. The V call is TRBV5-4, the J call TRBJ1-1, with TRBD1 matching 7 bases. J was trimmed by 4 bases and V by 5 bases; bases with no gene match: 5. The length of the CDR3 is 13 residues. Germline-derived CDR1 and CDR2 are SGHNT and YYREEE (reference sequence). The DNA of the CDR3 is TGTGCCAGCAGAGAGACAGGGTTCACTGAAGCTTTCTTT. This encodes CASRETGFTEAFF.

The J gene is TRBJ1-1, the V gene TRBV28, with 7 nucleotides matching TRBD1. This CDR3 has 13 residues. The V segment lost 6 bases and the J segment 4 bases; nucleotides outside the gene matches: 5. The germline gives CDR1 MDHEN, CDR2 SYDVKM. CDR3 DNA: TGTGCCAGCAGCCGAGCAGGGGGCACTGAAGCTTTCTTT. It specifies CASSRAGGTEAFF.

The V call is TRBV5-1, the J call TRBJ1-2; possibly TRBD1 for D (5 bases). This CDR3 has 16 residues. V was clipped by 0 bases and J by 4 bases, with 16 bases between them. The germline CDR1 and CDR2 sequences are SGHRS and YFSETQ. The CDR3 DNA sequence: TGCGCCAGCAGCTTGGAAGTGCAGGGATCTCTCTATGGCTACACCTTC. Its translation: CASSLEVQGSLYGYTF.

This clone has a handful of counts. The gene calls are TRBV19 and TRBJ2-5; 7 nucleotides line up with TRBD2. Germline CDR1 LNHDA, CDR2 SQIVND (reference sequence). V gave up 0 bases and J gave up 5 bases; unmatched junction bases: 9. CDR3 length: 16 residues. The CDR3 DNA reads TGTGCCAGTAGTATAGATGAGACCCTCGGGAGGGAGACCCAGTACTTC. Translating it yields CASSIDETLGRETQYF.

V gene TRBV5-4 combines with J gene TRBJ2-1; 11 bases are a match to TRBD2. J gave up 9 bases and V 4 bases, and 15 bases lay outside the gene matches. The CDR3 has 17 amino acids. Looked up from germline, CDR1 is SGHNT and CDR2 is YYREEE (reference sequence). The CDR3 sequence is CASSQFGLLAGVSEQFF. Written as DNA, the CDR3 is TGTGCCAGCAGCCAATTTGGGTTACTAGCGGGAGTATCTGAGCAGTTCTTC.

This clone has more than one count but fewer than ten. The CDR3 DNA reads TGTGCCAGCAGCCAAGTTCGGACAGGATGGATGAACACTGAAGCTTTCTTT. Translation gives CASSQVRTGWMNTEAFF. The V and J genes are TRBV14 and TRBJ1-1; TRBD1 matches at 7 bases. The germline CDR1 and CDR2 sequences are SGHDN and FVKESK. The CDR3 has 17 residues. The trim removed 1 base at V and 0 bases at J, leaving 8 bases unmatched.

For the CDR3, the DNA is TGTGCCATCAGAGATAGCGGGGGGCCGGAGTACTTC. Protein: CAIRDSGGPEYF. This chain joins TRBV10-3 and TRBJ2-7; TRBD2 aligns across 10 bases. The CDR3 totals 12 residues. Germline loops: CDR1 ENHRY, CDR2 SYGVKD. The V gene end was trimmed by 6 bases and the J gene end by 11 bases; junction bases not matched to a gene: 7.

This clone showed up just a few times. The chain has TRBV7-9 and TRBJ2-7, with TRBD2 matching over 7 bases. CDR1 is SEHNR and CDR2 is FQNEAQ in the germline V gene (reference sequence). This CDR3 comprises 13 residues. Trimming at V came to 2 bases and at J to 7 bases, leaving 5 bases not matched to a gene. The CDR3 protein is CASSLFGREEQYF. Written as DNA, the CDR3 is TGTGCCAGCAGCTTATTTGGGAGGGAAGAGCAGTACTTC.

This clone was detected many times. V usage is TRBV18 and J usage is TRBJ2-5; 7 bases match TRBD2. In germline, CDR1 is KGHSH, CDR2 LQKENI. This CDR3 spans 14 amino acids. V shed 3 bases and J 1 base; nucleotides not matched to a gene: 2. The CDR3 sequence: CASSPRGSQETQYF. The CDR3 bases are TGTGCCAGCTCACCGCGGGGGAGCCAAGAGACCCAGTACTTC.

This clone has just a few counts. The chain recombines TRBV5-1 with TRBJ1-4, with 8 positions matching TRBD1. CDR3 size: 13 residues. Germline values: CDR1 SGHRS, CDR2 YFSETQ. Trimming took 2 bases from V and 7 from J; bases not matched to a gene: 1. The CDR3 DNA is TGCGCCAGCAGCTTTGGACAGGGTGAAAAACTGTTTTTT. Translation gives CASSFGQGEKLFF.

This sequence joins TRBV29-1 and TRBJ2-3, with D perhaps matching TRBD1 (5 bases). The CDR3 totals 17 residues. Trimming removed 4 bases from V and 0 bases from J, with 20 bases in between. Germline V gene data show CDR1 as SQVTM and CDR2 as ANQGSEA. The CDR3 region has the DNA TGCAGCGTTGCCAGGGCTGAACTCTCAAGTAGCACAGATACGCAGTATTTT. Translating it yields CSVARAELSSSTDTQYF.

This clone showed up just a few times. V gene TRBV11-3 combines with J gene TRBJ1-2; 7 positions match TRBD1. Germline V CDR1 and CDR2: SGHNT, YENEEA. Trimming took 2 bases from V and 6 from J; bases not matched to a gene: 12. There are 16 residues in the CDR3. CDR3 residues: CASSLRRTRDSNGYTF. The CDR3 region has the DNA TGTGCCAGCAGCTTACGTCGGACCCGGGACAGTAATGGCTACACCTTC.

V and J are TRBV5-1 and TRBJ2-5; D call uncertain. From germline, CDR1 is SGHRS and CDR2 YFSETQ. The ends were cut back, 0 bases at V and 2 bases at J, with 8 bases in the middle. This CDR3 has 14 amino acids. CDR3 in amino acids: CASSLAVSQETQYF. CDR3 in DNA: TGCGCCAGCAGCTTGGCAGTCAGTCAAGAGACCCAGTACTTC.

Only one count was recorded for this clone. The chain employs TRBV6-1 and TRBJ1-2, with unresolved D. The CDR3 totals 15 residues. Germline V gene data show CDR1 as MNHNS and CDR2 as SASEGT. Trimming cost V 6 bases and J 5 bases, with 19 bases left between them. The CDR3 reads CASRPPLGREYGYTF. CDR3 DNA sequence: TGTGCCAGCAGGCCACCCCTAGGACGGGAGTATGGCTACACCTTC.

The rearrangement joins TRBV7-2 to TRBJ2-5; 7 bases fit TRBD2. Unmatched junction bases numbered 7, after V lost 4 bases and J lost 5 bases. This CDR3 region has 14 residues. CDR1 is SGHTA and CDR2 is FQGNSA in the germline V gene. CDR3 bases: TGTGCCAGCAGCTCCCCTCGGGGGGATGAGACCCAGTACTTC. As protein: CASSSPRGDETQYF.

This clone was detected only a few times. This chain joins TRBV28 and TRBJ2-5; D may be TRBD1 (6 bases). Trimming left V 7 bases short and J 3 bases short, with 12 bases between. CDR1 MDHEN and CDR2 SYDVKM come from the germline V gene. The CDR3 has 13 residues. CDR3 region: CASTDRTEETQYF. CDR3 DNA sequence: TGTGCCAGCACCGATCGGACAGAAGAGACCCAGTACTTC.

J is TRBJ1-2 and V is TRBV2; 7 bases line up with TRBD1. This CDR3 region has 15 residues. Germline CDR1 SNHLY, CDR2 FYNNEI. The V and J ends lost 7 bases and 4 bases, in that order; junction bases with no gene match: 12. The CDR3: CASTRDRGAPYGYTF. DNA for the CDR3: TGTGCCAGCACCCGGGACAGAGGGGCCCCCTATGGCTACACCTTC.

V usage is TRBV9 and J usage is TRBJ2-1; 13 nucleotides align to TRBD2. CDR1 is SGDLS, CDR2 YYNGEE, per germline. With 5 bases clipped from V and 7 bases from J, the junction kept 6 bases outside the gene matches. This CDR3 has 15 amino acids. As DNA, the CDR3 is TGTGCCAGCAGGAACCCGGGACTAGCGGGAAATGAGCAGTTCTTC. Its translation is CASRNPGLAGNEQFF.

This clone was seen repeatedly, ten times or more. The CDR3: CASSLRQGTYNEQFF. DNA of the CDR3: TGTGCCAGCAGCTTACGACAGGGAACTTACAATGAGCAGTTCTTC. The rearrangement uses TRBV7-3 and TRBJ2-1; 7 bases line up with TRBD1. Germline values: CDR1 SGHTA, CDR2 FQGTGA. The trim removed 2 bases at V and 4 bases at J, leaving 5 bases unmatched. This CDR3 spans 15 amino acids.